The 26 T cell receptor beta chains in this list originate from one sample, sequenced in a study of T cells in Graves' hyperthyroidism and ophthalmopathy. Amplified TCR beta CDR3 regions derived from RNA transcripts. The primer set for the first-round RT-PCR of the TCR CDR3 was HTBI. One entry per CDR3 protein, called by TCRdb with MiXCR from the multiplex PCR reads. The profile shows about 640,000 distinct CDR3 sequences, less than 25% of them singletons. The sequencing input was blood. These receptors came from a man under 40 with Graves' ophthalmopathy.

The V gene is TRBV20-1, the J gene TRBJ1-1; 7 nucleotides match TRBD1. Germline lookup yields CDR1 DFQATT and CDR2 SNEGSKA (reference sequence). The CDR3 runs 14 residues. Trimming took 8 bases from V and 4 from J; bases not matched to a gene: 13. The CDR3 DNA follows: TGCAGTACTACACAGGGGTTCTCAGGCACTGAAGCTTTCTTT. Translating gives CSTTQGFSGTEAFF.

This chain's CDR3 is CASSYTESSYEQYF. CDR3 DNA sequence: TGTGCCAGCAGTTACACAGAAAGCTCCTACGAGCAGTACTTC. The chain has TRBV6-2 or TRBV6-3 and TRBJ2-7, with D uncertain. This CDR3 is built from 14 residues. Deletions cut 2 bases from V and 0 bases from J, with 8 bases between. Germline assignment: CDR1 MNHEY and CDR2 SVGEGT.

This chain's CDR3 is CASSEQAGSNEKLFF. In DNA, the CDR3 is TGTGCCAGCAGTGAACAGGCAGGGAGTAATGAAAAACTGTTTTTT. The J gene is TRBJ1-4, the V gene TRBV6-1, with a possible D match to TRBD1 (5 bases). In germline, CDR1 is MNHNS, CDR2 SASEGT. Trimming took 2 bases from V and 4 from J, leaving 11 bases between them. There are 15 residues in the CDR3.

At least ten counts were recorded for this clonotype. The V gene is TRBV11-1, the J gene TRBJ2-7; D possibly corresponds to TRBD1 (6 bases). From germline, CDR1 is SGHAT and CDR2 FQDESV (reference sequence). This CDR3 comprises 16 residues. The V gene lost 0 bases and the J gene lost 6 bases, with 18 bases spanning the gap. The CDR3 here is CASSLAQQGAVGEQYF. As DNA, the CDR3 is TGTGCCAGCAGCTTAGCGCAACAGGGAGCGGTAGGCGAGCAGTACTTC.

This clonotype was seen a single time. The V and J genes are TRBV19 and TRBJ2-3; 10 bases fit TRBD2. Trimming removed 7 bases from V and 4 bases from J; junction bases left unmatched: 8. Per the germline V gene, CDR1 is LNHDA and CDR2 is SQIVND (reference sequence). The CDR3 has 15 residues. The CDR3 loop reads CASKETSGFPDTQYF. CDR3 DNA: TGTGCCAGTAAGGAGACTAGCGGGTTCCCAGATACGCAGTATTTT.

This clonotype was counted ten times or more. This chain connects TRBV11-2 to TRBJ2-7; 8 bases map to TRBD1. Trimming took 7 bases from V and 6 from J; bases not matched to a gene: 14. The CDR3 is made up of 15 amino acids. Germline V lookup: CDR1 SGHAT, CDR2 FQNNGV. CDR3 sequence: CASIDGAGGSGEQYF. For the CDR3, the DNA is TGTGCCAGCATCGATGGGGCAGGGGGCAGCGGCGAGCAGTACTTC. The full variable domain, with the rest looked up from reference TRBV11-2 and TRBJ2-7, is EAGVAQSPRYKIIEKRQSVAFWCNPISGHATLYWYQQILGQGPKLLIQFQNNGVVDDSQLPKDRFSAERLKGVDSTLKIQPAKLEDSAVYLCASIDGAGGSGEQYFGPGTRLTVT.

This clonotype was seen repeatedly, ten times or more. The chain has TRBV5-1 and TRBJ1-1, with D uncertain. The germline V gene has CDR1 SGHRS and CDR2 YFSETQ. CDR3 length: 13 amino acids. The germline V and J ends were trimmed by 0 bases and 6 bases, with 9 bases remaining between them. Here the CDR3 reads CASSLVGRPEAFF. As DNA, the CDR3 is TGCGCCAGCAGCTTGGTTGGGAGGCCTGAAGCTTTCTTT.

This clonotype was recorded a few times. This chain uses TRBV6-1 with TRBJ2-5, with TRBD2 identical over 8 bases. The CDR3 sequence is 15 residues long. Per the germline V gene, CDR1 is MNHNS and CDR2 is SASEGT. Trimming took 2 bases from V and 5 from J; bases not matched to a gene: 7. The CDR3 nucleotides are TGTGCCAGCAGTGAATTGAGCGGGAGTTTGGAGACCCAGTACTTC. Protein sequence: CASSELSGSLETQYF.

There are many counts of this clonotype. The chain is built from TRBV5-1 and TRBJ1-1; D not certain. The V end lost 0 bases, the J end lost 1 base, and 10 bases lay between the germline ends. This CDR3 spans 15 amino acids. Germline V gives CDR1 SGHRS, CDR2 YFSETQ. This chain's CDR3 is CASSLGGTWNTEAFF. The CDR3 DNA reads TGCGCCAGCAGCTTGGGCGGTACTTGGAACACTGAAGCTTTCTTT.

This clonotype has just a few counts. The genes are TRBV19 and TRBJ1-5; no clear D. This CDR3 contains 15 residues. V gave up 2 bases and J gave up 3 bases, with 11 bases separating them. The germline V gene has CDR1 LNHDA and CDR2 SQIVND (reference sequence). CDR3 protein: CASSIRTTDNQPQHF. The CDR3 bases are TGTGCCAGTAGTATAAGGACGACGGACAATCAGCCCCAGCATTTT.

This clonotype appeared many times. This chain joins TRBV30 and TRBJ1-5; TRBD1 matches 7 bases. CDR1 and CDR2 from the germline V gene are GTSNPN and SVGIG (reference sequence). Losses at the gene ends were 3 bases for V and 4 bases for J; bases not matched to a gene: 3. The CDR3 runs 13 residues. The CDR3 sequence: CAWSRQGNQPQHF. The CDR3 DNA reads TGTGCCTGGAGCCGACAGGGAAATCAGCCCCAGCATTTT.

This clonotype was counted only a few times. The chain is built from TRBV29-1 and TRBJ2-3, with D possibly being TRBD1 (6 bases). Trimming pared 3 bases from V and 2 bases from J, leaving 12 bases between. The CDR3 spans 14 residues. Germline V gene lookup returns CDR1 SQVTM and CDR2 ANQGSEA. The CDR3 DNA reads as TGCAGCGTTGATTGGGGGCCATCCACAGATACGCAGTATTTT. Its protein is CSVDWGPSTDTQYF.

The chain has TRBV12-3 or TRBV12-4 and TRBJ2-1, with 7 nucleotides matching TRBD2. CDR3 length equals 14 residues. Trimming at V came to 5 bases and at J to 7 bases, leaving 8 bases not matched to a gene. The CDR3 DNA reads TGTGCCAGCAGTAGGGGAGGGCAAAGGAATGAGCAGTTCTTC. This translates into CASSRGGQRNEQFF.

This clonotype was observed a handful of times. V usage is TRBV7-3 and J usage is TRBJ2-3, with 8 bases aligning to TRBD2. Trimming took 2 bases from V and 4 from J; bases not matched to a gene: 8. Germline V gene lookup returns CDR1 SGHTA and CDR2 FQGTGA. The CDR3 has 16 residues. The CDR3 bases are TGTGCCAGCAGCTTAGGCACGGGAGGGCCCGCAGATACGCAGTATTTT. It is translated as CASSLGTGGPADTQYF. Full variable domain (outside the CDR3, taken from reference TRBV7-3 and TRBJ2-3): GAGVSQTPSNKVTEKGKYVELRCDPISGHTALYWYRQSLGQGPEFLIYFQGTGAADDSGLPNDRFFAVRPEGSVSTLKIQRTERGDSAVYLCASSLGTGGPADTQYFGPGTRLTVL.

This chain links TRBV6-5 with TRBJ1-1, with TRBD1 matching over 12 bases. Germline lookup yields CDR1 MNHEY and CDR2 SVGAGI. V trimming: 0 bases; J trimming: 11 bases; junction bases outside the gene matches: 10. This CDR3 has 16 residues. This CDR3 reads CASSYSGDRGRKDAFF. The CDR3 DNA reads TGTGCCAGCAGTTACTCAGGGGACAGGGGGCGAAAAGACGCTTTCTTT.

This clonotype appeared a few times. The chain's CDR3 is CATSDQGLANNEQFF. CDR3 sequence (DNA): TGTGCCACCAGTGATCAGGGACTAGCCAACAATGAGCAGTTCTTC. This chain connects TRBV24-1 to TRBJ2-1, with 9 bases matching TRBD2. Germline assignment: CDR1 KGHDR and CDR2 SFDVKD. V was clipped by 3 bases and J by 5 bases; unmatched bases: 4. The CDR3 is 15 amino acids.

The V gene is TRBV5-1, the J gene TRBJ2-1; 11 bases match TRBD2. The CDR3 runs 17 residues. CDR1 and CDR2 from the germline V gene are SGHRS and YFSETQ. J gave up 2 bases and V 2 bases, and 6 bases lay outside the gene matches. The CDR3 region is CASSLKLAGVTYNEQFF. The CDR3 coding sequence is TGCGCCAGCAGCTTAAAACTAGCGGGGGTGACCTACAATGAGCAGTTCTTC.

This clonotype has a handful of counts. This rearrangement joins TRBV6-2 or TRBV6-3 to TRBJ2-5; 7 bases match TRBD2. CDR3 length: 14 residues. CDR1 and CDR2 from the germline V gene are MNHEY and SVGEGT. V shed 4 bases, J shed 5 bases, and the junction held 7 bases outside the gene matches. CDR3 DNA: TGTGCCAGCAGTTCCAGACTAGCAGGGGAGACCCAGTACTTC. The encoded protein is CASSSRLAGETQYF.

In this sample, this clonotype turned up a few times. The chain combines TRBV27 with TRBJ2-7, with D perhaps TRBD1 or TRBD2 (5 bases each). V lost 6 bases, J lost 2 bases, and 11 bases lay in between. The CDR3 length is 13 residues. Germline V gene lookup returns CDR1 MNHEY and CDR2 SMNVEV (reference sequence). CDR3 protein: CASSPGPAYEQYF. The CDR3 bases are TGTGCCAGCAGCCCGGGACCCGCCTACGAGCAGTACTTC.

Notes on this clonotype: One end of the junction does not line up with germline, which may come from a read error. The chain has TRBV4-2 and TRBJ1-4, with D unclear. The CDR3 covers 16 residues. Per the germline V gene, CDR1 is LGHNA and CDR2 is YNFKEQ. CDR3 DNA sequence: TGTGCCAGCAGACAAGACGCTTGGCGTTTTAATGAAAAACTGTTTTTT. It yields the protein CASRQDAWRFNEKLFF.

This clonotype was found many times. V is TRBV28 and J is TRBJ2-7; TRBD1 matches 7 bases. J gave up 2 bases and V 2 bases, and 0 bases lay outside the gene matches. The CDR3 loop spans 13 amino acids. CDR1 is MDHEN, CDR2 SYDVKM, per germline. The CDR3 loop reads CASSLRGPYEQYF. In DNA form, the CDR3 reads TGTGCCAGCAGTTTAAGGGGGCCCTACGAGCAGTACTTC.

This sequence joins TRBV18 and TRBJ2-7; D may be TRBD1 (5 bases). Germline CDR1 and CDR2: KGHSH and LQKENI. Trimming left V 3 bases short and J 4 bases short, with 22 bases between. The CDR3 covers 17 residues. The CDR3 here is CASSPQPSTLSGYEQYF. CDR3 DNA: TGTGCCAGCTCACCGCAACCTTCAACCTTGTCAGGGTACGAGCAGTACTTC.

This clonotype has a handful of counts. The V call is TRBV7-9, the J call TRBJ2-7, with D unresolved. This CDR3 comprises 13 residues. Germline-derived CDR1 and CDR2 are SEHNR and FQNEAQ (reference sequence). Trimming cost V 2 bases and J 2 bases, with 7 bases left between them. The CDR3, as DNA: TGTGCCAGCAGCTTATACCCAGCCTACGAGCAGTACTTC. Translating gives CASSLYPAYEQYF.

J is TRBJ2-7 and V is TRBV6-2 or TRBV6-3; 9 bases agree with TRBD1. V lost 2 bases to trimming and J lost 6 bases; unmatched junction nucleotides: 8. This CDR3 is built from 15 residues. Germline assignment: CDR1 MNHEY and CDR2 SVGEGT. The DNA of the CDR3 is TGTGCCAGCAGTTACGCGAACCGGGACAGGGCCGAGCAGTACTTC. It yields the protein CASSYANRDRAEQYF.

The J gene is TRBJ2-7, the V gene TRBV6-1, with D perhaps given as TRBD1 or TRBD2 (5 bases each). The V end was cut by 6 bases, the J end by 1 base, with 16 bases between. This CDR3 contains 15 residues. Germline loops: CDR1 MNHNS, CDR2 SASEGT. The chain's CDR3 is CASRTTGTGSYEQYF. CDR3 DNA sequence: TGTGCCAGCAGAACGACGGGGACGGGATCCTACGAGCAGTACTTC.

This clonotype was picked up a small number of times. The J gene is TRBJ2-1, the V gene TRBV29-1, with D perhaps matching TRBD1 (6 bases). The CDR3 is made up of 15 amino acids. CDR1 is SQVTM, CDR2 ANQGSEA, per germline. The V and J ends lost 1 base and 7 bases respectively, with 17 bases between them. This CDR3 reads CSVEGGGSQGNEQFF. DNA of the CDR3: TGCAGCGTTGAAGGGGGCGGTTCGCAGGGGAATGAGCAGTTCTTC.